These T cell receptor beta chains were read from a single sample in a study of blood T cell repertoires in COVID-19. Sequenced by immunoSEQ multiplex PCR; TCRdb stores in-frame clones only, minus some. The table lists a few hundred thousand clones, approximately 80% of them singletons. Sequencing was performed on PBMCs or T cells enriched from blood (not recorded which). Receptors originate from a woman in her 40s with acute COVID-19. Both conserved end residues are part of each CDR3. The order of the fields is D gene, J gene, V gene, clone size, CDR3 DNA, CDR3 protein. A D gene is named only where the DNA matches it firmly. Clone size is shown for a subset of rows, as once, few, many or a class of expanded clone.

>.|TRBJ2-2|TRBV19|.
TGTGCCAGTAGTATCACAGGGAGTGCCGGGGAGCTGTTTTTT
CASSITGSAGELFF
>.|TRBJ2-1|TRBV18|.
TGTGCCAGCTCACCCTTCGTAGGCGGGACCAATGAGCAGTTCTTC
CASSPFVGGTNEQFF
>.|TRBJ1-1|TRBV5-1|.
TGCGCCAGCAGCCGAGCCCCGGACAGCACTGAAGCTTTCTTT
CASSRAPDSTEAFF
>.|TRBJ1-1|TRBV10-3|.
TGTGCCGCCGGGACTCCTAAGGTGATGAACACTGAAGCTTTCTTT
CAAGTPKVMNTEAFF
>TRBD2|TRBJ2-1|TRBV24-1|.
TGTGCCACCAGTGATTCTCTTACCGGGACTAGCGGTTACAATGAGCAGTTCTTC
CATSDSLTGTSGYNEQFF
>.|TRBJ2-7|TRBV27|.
TGTGCCAGCAGTTTGGGGCCCTCCTACGAGCAGTACTTC
CASSLGPSYEQYF
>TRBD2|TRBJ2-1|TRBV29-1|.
TGCAGCGTTGAAGGAGGGACTACGGGGCAGTTCTTC
CSVEGGTTGQFF
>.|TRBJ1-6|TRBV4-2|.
TGTGCCAGCAGCCAAGATCCAGGGGTTGGTAATTCACCCCTCCACTTT
CASSQDPGVGNSPLHF
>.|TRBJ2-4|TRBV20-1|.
TGCAGTGCTAGTTTTCAGGGTAGAAACATTCAGTACTTC
CSASFQGRNIQYF
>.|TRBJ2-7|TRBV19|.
TGTGCCAGTAGTCTCCTAGGGGCGGGGACCGACGAGCAGTACTTC
CASSLLGAGTDEQYF
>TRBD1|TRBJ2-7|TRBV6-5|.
TGTGCCAGCAGTACTTGGACAGGGATGTACGAGCAGTACTTC
CASSTWTGMYEQYF
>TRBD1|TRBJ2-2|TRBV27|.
TGTGCCAGTAAAACAGGGGGAACCGGGGAGCTGTTTTTT
CASKTGGTGELFF
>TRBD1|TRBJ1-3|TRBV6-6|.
TGTGCCAGCAGCCCACATCAGACAGGGGCTGGAAACACCATATATTTT
CASSPHQTGAGNTIYF
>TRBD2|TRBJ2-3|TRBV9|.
TGTGCCAGCAGCGGTGGACTAGCCGGCACAGATACGCAGTATTTT
CASSGGLAGTDTQYF
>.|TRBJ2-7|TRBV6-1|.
TGTGCCAGCAGTGACACGGGTGAAAGGAAGCAGTACTTC
CASSDTGERKQYF
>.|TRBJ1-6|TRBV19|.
TGTGCCAGTAGTCTGCCGGGCGGGGTCAATTCACCCCTCCACTTT
CASSLPGGVNSPLHF
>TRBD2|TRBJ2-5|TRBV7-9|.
TGTGCCAGCAGCACTACGGGACTAGTAGGGGAGACCCAGTACTTC
CASSTTGLVGETQYF
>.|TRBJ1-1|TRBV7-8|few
TGTGCCAGCAGCTTAGGTACTTTGGACAGTGAAGCTTTCTTT
CASSLGTLDSEAFF
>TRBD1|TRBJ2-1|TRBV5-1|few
TGCGCCAGCAGCGGAACAGGGGGCTCGGGTAATGAGCAGTTCTTC
CASSGTGGSGNEQFF
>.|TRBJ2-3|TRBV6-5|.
TGTGCCAGCAGTCAGACGGGGGGCACAGATACGCAGTATTTT
CASSQTGGTDTQYF
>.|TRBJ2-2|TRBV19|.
TGTGCCAGTACCCGAGGGGGCGGGGAGCTGTTTTTT
CASTRGGGELFF
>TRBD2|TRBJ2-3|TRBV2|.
TGTGCCAGCAGTGAACGACTAGCGGGGGGCCGGGATACGCAGTATTTT
CASSERLAGGRDTQYF
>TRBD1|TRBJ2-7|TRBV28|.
TGTGCCAGCAGTTTATGGGCAGGGGGCTTATACGAGCAGTACTTC
CASSLWAGGLYEQYF
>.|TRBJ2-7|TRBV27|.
TGTGCCAGCAGTATTACTGCGAATCTACCTACCTCCTACGAGCAGTACTTC
CASSITANLPTSYEQYF
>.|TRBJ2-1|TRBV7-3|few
TGTGCCAGCAGGTTCGGGGGGCGTACCAATGAGCAGTTCTTC
CASRFGGRTNEQFF
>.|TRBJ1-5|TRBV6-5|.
TGTGCCAGCAGACGGACAGAAAATAGCAATCAGCCCCAGCATTTT
CASRRTENSNQPQHF
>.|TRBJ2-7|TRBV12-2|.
TGTGCAAGTCGCCAGGGGGACAAGCCCTACGAGCAGTACTTC
CASRQGDKPYEQYF
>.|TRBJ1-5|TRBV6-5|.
TGTGCCAGCAGTTACAGGCGGACACGGAAGCCCCAGCATTTT
CASSYRRTRKPQHF
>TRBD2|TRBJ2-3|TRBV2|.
TGTGCCAGCAGCGATCTAGCGGGAGAAACAGATACGCAGTATTTT
CASSDLAGETDTQYF
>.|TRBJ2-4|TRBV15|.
TGTGCCACCGGCCAGGGGGGTAGCGGGGACATTCAGTACTTC
CATGQGGSGDIQYF
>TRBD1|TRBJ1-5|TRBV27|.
TGTGCCAGCAGTCCCGGGACAGGGTTCTCCTATAGCAATCAGCCCCAGCATTTT
CASSPGTGFSYSNQPQHF
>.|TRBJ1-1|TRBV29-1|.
TGCAGCGTTGCAAGAGGGGGAAACACTGAAGCTTTCTTT
CSVARGGNTEAFF
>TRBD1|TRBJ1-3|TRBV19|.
TGTGCCAGTAGTATAGATCGGGACAGCAGCTCTGGAAACACCATATATTTT
CASSIDRDSSSGNTIYF
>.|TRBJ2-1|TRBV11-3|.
TGTGCCAGCAGCACCCGGACAGTGGATGAGCAGTTCTTC
CASSTRTVDEQFF
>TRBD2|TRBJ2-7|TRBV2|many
TGTGCCACGGAGGGCGGGAGGGCCTACGAGCAGTACTTC
CATEGGRAYEQYF
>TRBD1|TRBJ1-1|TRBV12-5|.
TGTGCTAGTGGTTTGGTACTGGGTCGACAGGGCGCTTCCCCGGGGGACACTGAAGCTTTCTTT
CASGLVLGRQGASPGDTEAFF
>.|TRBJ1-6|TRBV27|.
TGTGCCAGCAGACGGACAGCCGATAATTCACCCCTCCACTTT
CASRRTADNSPLHF
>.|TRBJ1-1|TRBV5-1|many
TGCGCCAGCAGCCCGACTGGGGGCAGCCTGAACACTGAAGCTTTCTTT
CASSPTGGSLNTEAFF
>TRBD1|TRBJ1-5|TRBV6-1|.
TGTGCCAGCAGTGAACCGGGTGGAGGACAGGGATTCGGGGGGCGTCAGCCCCAGCATTTT
CASSEPGGGQGFGGRQPQHF
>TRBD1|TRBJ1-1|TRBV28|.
TGTGCCAGCAGCTGGACAGGGGGGACTCTACGGACTGAAGCTTTCTTT
CASSWTGGTLRTEAFF
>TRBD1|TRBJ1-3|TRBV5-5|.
TGTGCCAGCAGCTTGTGGGACAGGGGGACTGGAAACACCATATATTTT
CASSLWDRGTGNTIYF
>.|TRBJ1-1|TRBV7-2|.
TGTGCCAGCAGCTTAGATCGGGACACTGAAGCTTTCTTT
CASSLDRDTEAFF
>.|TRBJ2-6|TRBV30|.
TGTGCCTACCAGATGGAGGAAACCTCTGGGGCCAACGTCCTGACTTTC
CAYQMEETSGANVLTF
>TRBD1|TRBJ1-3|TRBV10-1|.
TGCGCCAGCAGTGAGTCGACAGGGGGCCCATTAAACACCATATATTTT
CASSESTGGPLNTIYF
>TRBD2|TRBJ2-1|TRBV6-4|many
TGTGCCAGCAGTGACACCGCTAGCGGGGGCTACAATGAGCAGTTCTTC
CASSDTASGGYNEQFF
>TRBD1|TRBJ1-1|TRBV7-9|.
TGTGCCAGCAGCTTGATTACAGGGGTTAATACTGAAGCTTTCTTT
CASSLITGVNTEAFF
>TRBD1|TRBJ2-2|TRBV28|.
TGTGCCAGCAGTTTATTGGGGACAGGCCCGACCGGGGAGCTGTTTTTT
CASSLLGTGPTGELFF
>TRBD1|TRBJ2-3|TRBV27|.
TGTGCCAGCAGGCAACAGGGGGGATATCGCACAGATACGCAGTATTTT
CASRQQGGYRTDTQYF
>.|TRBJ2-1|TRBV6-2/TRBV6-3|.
TGTGCCAGCAGTTACGGGGCAGGGAACAATGAGCAGTTCTTC
CASSYGAGNNEQFF
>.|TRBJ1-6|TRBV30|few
TGTGCCTGGAGTGTCGGTGCCAGCGGGAATAATTCACCCCTCCACTTT
CAWSVGASGNNSPLHF
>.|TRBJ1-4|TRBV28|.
TGTGCCAGCAGTTTTGGGGGCGTCAATGAAAAACTGTTTTTT
CASSFGGVNEKLFF
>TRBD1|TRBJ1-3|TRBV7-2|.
TGTGCCAGCAGCTCCATAGGACAGGGAGGAAACACCATATATTTT
CASSSIGQGGNTIYF
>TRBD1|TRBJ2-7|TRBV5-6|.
TGTGCCAGCAGCCATTCCCAGGGGGCGCGAGAGCAGTACTTC
CASSHSQGAREQYF
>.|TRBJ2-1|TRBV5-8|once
TGTGCCAGCCTGCTCAGACAGGCCTCGCATGGGAATGAGCAGTTCTTC
CASLLRQASHGNEQFF
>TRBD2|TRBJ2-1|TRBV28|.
TGTGCCAGCTTTCTTCCGGGACTAGCGGGAGGCTGTCTCGACAATGAGCAGTTCTTC
CASFLPGLAGGCLDNEQFF
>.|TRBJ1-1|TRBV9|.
TGTGCCAGCAGCCCGGCAGGGCGCCCTGAAGCTTTCTTT
CASSPAGRPEAFF
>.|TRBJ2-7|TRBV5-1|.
TGCGCCAGCAGCTTGGGGTTAGGGGACGAGCAGTACTTC
CASSLGLGDEQYF